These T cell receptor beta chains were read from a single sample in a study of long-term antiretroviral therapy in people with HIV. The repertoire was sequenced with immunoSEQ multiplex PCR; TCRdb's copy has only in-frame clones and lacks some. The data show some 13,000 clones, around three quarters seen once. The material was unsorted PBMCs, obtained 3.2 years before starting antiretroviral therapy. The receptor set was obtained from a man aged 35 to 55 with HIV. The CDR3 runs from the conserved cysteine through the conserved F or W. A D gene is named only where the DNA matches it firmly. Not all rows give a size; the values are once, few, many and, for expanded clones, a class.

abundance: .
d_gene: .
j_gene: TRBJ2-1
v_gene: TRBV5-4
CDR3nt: TGTGCCAGCAGCTCCGGGGGCCCCGGGACAGCCGTCCCCCGGGAGCAGTTCTTC
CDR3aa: CASSSGGPGTAVPREQFF

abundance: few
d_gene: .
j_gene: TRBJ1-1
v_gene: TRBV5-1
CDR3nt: TGCGCCAGCAGCTCCCAGGGGAACACTGAAGCTTTCTTT
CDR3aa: CASSSQGNTEAFF

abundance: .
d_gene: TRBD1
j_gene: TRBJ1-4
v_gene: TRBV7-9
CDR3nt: TGTGCCAGCAGCCCCCGAGGGGGTGAGGGGGCGAATGAAAAACTGTTTTTT
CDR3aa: CASSPRGGEGANEKLFF

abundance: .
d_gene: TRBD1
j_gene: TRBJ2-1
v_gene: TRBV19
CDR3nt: TGTGCCAGTAGTATGGGACAGGGTAGGGAGCAGTTCTTC
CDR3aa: CASSMGQGREQFF

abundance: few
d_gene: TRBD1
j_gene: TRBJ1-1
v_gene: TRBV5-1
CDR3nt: TGCGCCAGCAGCGACCGACAGGGAAAGAACACTGAAGCTTTCTTT
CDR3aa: CASSDRQGKNTEAFF

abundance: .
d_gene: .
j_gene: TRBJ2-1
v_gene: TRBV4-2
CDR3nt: TGTGCCAGCAGCCTCGCAGGTACCTCCTACAATGAGCAGTTCTTC
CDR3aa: CASSLAGTSYNEQFF

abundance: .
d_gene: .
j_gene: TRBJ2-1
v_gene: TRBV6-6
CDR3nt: TGTGCCAGCAGTTTCTACCGGGCCAACAATGAGCAGTTCTTC
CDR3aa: CASSFYRANNEQFF

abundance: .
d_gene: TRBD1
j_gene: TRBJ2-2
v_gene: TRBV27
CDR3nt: TGTGCCAGCAGTACCCTCCGGACAGGGAACACCGGGGAGCTGTTTTTT
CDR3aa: CASSTLRTGNTGELFF

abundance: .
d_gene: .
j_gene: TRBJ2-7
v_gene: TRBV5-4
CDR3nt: TGTGCCAGCAGCTCCGCAGGAACTAAGACCTACGAGCAGTACTTC
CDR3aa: CASSSAGTKTYEQYF

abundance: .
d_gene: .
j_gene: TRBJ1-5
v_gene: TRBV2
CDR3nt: TGTGCCAGCAGTGAACGGGACGGGCACCAGCATTTT
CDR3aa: CASSERDGHQHF

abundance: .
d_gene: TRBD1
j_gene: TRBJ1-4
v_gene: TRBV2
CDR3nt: TGTGCCAGCAGTCATACAGGGGGCGACGAAAAACTGTTTTTT
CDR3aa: CASSHTGGDEKLFF

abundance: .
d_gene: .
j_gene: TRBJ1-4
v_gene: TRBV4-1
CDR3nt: TGCGCCAGCAGCCAGCTTGCAGTCTCTAATGAAAAACTGTTTTTT
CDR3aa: CASSQLAVSNEKLFF

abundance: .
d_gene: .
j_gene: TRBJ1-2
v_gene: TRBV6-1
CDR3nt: TGTGCCAGCACCAAGGACAATAACTATGGCTACACCTTC
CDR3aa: CASTKDNNYGYTF

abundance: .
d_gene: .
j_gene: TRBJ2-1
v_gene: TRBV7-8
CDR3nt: TGTGCCAGCAGCTTAGAATTGGGCGGGGGCGAGCAGTTCTTC
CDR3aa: CASSLELGGGEQFF

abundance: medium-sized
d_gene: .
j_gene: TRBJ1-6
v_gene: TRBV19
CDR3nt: TGTGCCAGTAGTATAGGAGCGGGAGGAGGATCACCCCTCCACTTT
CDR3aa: CASSIGAGGGSPLHF

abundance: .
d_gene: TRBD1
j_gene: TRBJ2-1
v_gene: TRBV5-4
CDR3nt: TGTGCCAGCAGCCCCGGGACAGTTCCCAGGGTCGATGAGCAGTTCTTC
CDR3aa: CASSPGTVPRVDEQFF

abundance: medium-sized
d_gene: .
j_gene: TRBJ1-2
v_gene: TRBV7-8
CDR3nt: TGTGCCAGCAGCTTGGGACCAACGGGGGGCTACACCTTC
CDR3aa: CASSLGPTGGYTF

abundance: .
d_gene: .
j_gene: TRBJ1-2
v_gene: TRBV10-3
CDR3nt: TGTGCCATTTGGGGGGATGGCTACACCTTC
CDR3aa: CAIWGDGYTF

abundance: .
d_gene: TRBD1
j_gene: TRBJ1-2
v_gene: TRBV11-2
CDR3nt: TGTGCCAGCAGCTTAGGAGAGACAGGGGGGGGCTACACCTTC
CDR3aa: CASSLGETGGGYTF

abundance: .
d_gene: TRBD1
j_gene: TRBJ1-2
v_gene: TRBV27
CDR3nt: TGTGCCAGCAGTTTTTCCAGGGACAGCCTCTATGGCTACACCTTC
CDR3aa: CASSFSRDSLYGYTF

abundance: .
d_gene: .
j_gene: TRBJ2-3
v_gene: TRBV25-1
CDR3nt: TGTGCCAGCAAAGCCCAGACGGATACGCAGTATTTT
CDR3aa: CASKAQTDTQYF

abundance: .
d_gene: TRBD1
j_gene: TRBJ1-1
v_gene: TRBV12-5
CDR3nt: TGTGCTAGTGCCCGGACAGGGAGCACTGAAGCTTTCTTT
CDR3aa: CASARTGSTEAFF

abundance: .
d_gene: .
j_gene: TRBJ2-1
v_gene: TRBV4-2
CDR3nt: TGTGCCAGCAGCCAAGAAGGGCAGGCCTTGAACAATGAGCAGTTCTTC
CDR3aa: CASSQEGQALNNEQFF

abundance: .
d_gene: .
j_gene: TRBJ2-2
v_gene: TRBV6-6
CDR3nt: TGTGCCAGCAGTTACTCGAGGGGGAGGAACACCGGGGAGCTGTTTTTT
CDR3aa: CASSYSRGRNTGELFF

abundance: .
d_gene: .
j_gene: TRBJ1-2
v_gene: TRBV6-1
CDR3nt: TGTGCCAGCAGTGAACGAGGGGGCTATGGCTACACCTTC
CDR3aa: CASSERGGYGYTF

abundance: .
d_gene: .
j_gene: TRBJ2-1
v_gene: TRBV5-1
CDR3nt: TGCGCCAGCAGCTCCTTACAGGGGCGAACAAAGGGAGGGTACAATGAGCAGTTCTTC
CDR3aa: CASSSLQGRTKGGYNEQFF

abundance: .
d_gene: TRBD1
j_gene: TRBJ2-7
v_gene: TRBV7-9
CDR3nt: TGTGCCAGCAGCTTGGACAGGGGGCGCAGCGAGCAGTACTTC
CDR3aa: CASSLDRGRSEQYF

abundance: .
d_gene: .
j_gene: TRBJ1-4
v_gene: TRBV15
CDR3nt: TGTGCCACCAGCAGAGATCTATCGGTAACTAATGAAAAACTGTTTTTT
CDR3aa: CATSRDLSVTNEKLFF

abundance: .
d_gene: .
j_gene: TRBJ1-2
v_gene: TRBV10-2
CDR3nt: TGCGCCAGCAGTTTGAAGGGCACCGGGGGCTACACCTTC
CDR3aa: CASSLKGTGGYTF

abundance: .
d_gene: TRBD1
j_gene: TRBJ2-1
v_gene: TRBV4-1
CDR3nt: TGCGCCAGCAGCCGCCTCAGGGGGCAGAACTACAATGAGCAGTTCTTC
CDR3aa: CASSRLRGQNYNEQFF

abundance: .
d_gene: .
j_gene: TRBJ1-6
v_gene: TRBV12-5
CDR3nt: TGTGCTAGTGGTTTGGGGAATAATTCACCCCTCCACTTT
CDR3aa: CASGLGNNSPLHF

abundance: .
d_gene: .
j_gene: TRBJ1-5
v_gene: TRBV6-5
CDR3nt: TGTGCCAGCAGTTACTCCAGGGGAGCTCAGCCCCAGCATTTT
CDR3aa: CASSYSRGAQPQHF

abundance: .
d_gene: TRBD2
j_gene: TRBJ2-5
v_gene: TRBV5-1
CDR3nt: TGCGCCAGCAGCCTAGGACTAGCGGGGCCAGAGACCCAGTACTTC
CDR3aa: CASSLGLAGPETQYF

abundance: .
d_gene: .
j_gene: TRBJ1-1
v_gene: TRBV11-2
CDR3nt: TGTGCCAGCAGCCAACACCTCACTGAAGCTTTCTTT
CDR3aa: CASSQHLTEAFF

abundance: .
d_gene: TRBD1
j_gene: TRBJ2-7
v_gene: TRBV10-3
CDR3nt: TGTGCCATCAGTGAGGGGGACAGGGTAAGACACGAGCAGTACTTC
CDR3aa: CAISEGDRVRHEQYF

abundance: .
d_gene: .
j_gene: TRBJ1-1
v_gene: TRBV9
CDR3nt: TGTGCCAGCAGCGTAGGGCGCTTGACTGAAGCTTTCTTT
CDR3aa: CASSVGRLTEAFF

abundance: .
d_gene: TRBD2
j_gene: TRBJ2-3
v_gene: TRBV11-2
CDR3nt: TGTGCCAGCAGCCAGCAACTAGCGGGGGATCGCGATACGCAGTATTTT
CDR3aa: CASSQQLAGDRDTQYF

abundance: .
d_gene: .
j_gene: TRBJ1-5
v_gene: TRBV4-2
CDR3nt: TGTGCCAGCAGCCAAGGGGATCAGCCCCAGCATTTT
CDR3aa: CASSQGDQPQHF

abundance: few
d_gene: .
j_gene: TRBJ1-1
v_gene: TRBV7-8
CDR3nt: TGTGCCAGCAGCTTAGCGTCTACCAGCTCCACTGAAGCTTTCTTT
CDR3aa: CASSLASTSSTEAFF

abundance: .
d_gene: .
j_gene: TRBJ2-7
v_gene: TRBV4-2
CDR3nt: TGTGCCAGCAGCCAAGCGGATCGCCCCTACGAGCAGTACTTC
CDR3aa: CASSQADRPYEQYF

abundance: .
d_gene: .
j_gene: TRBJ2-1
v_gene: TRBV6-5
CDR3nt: TGTGCCAGCAGTTACACCAACAGCAATGAGCAGTTCTTC
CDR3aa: CASSYTNSNEQFF

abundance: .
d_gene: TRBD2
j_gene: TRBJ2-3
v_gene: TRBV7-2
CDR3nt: TGTGCCAGCAGCATTAGCGGGGGGGACACAGATACGCAGTATTTT
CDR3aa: CASSISGGDTDTQYF

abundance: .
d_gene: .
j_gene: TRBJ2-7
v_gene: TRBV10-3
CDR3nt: TGTGCCATCAGTGAGGGGAACGAGCAGTACTTC
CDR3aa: CAISEGNEQYF

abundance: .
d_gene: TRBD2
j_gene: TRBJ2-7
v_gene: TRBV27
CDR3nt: TGTGCCTCTACCCGGACTAGCGGGCGGCACTTCTCCTACGAGCAGTACTTC
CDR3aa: CASTRTSGRHFSYEQYF